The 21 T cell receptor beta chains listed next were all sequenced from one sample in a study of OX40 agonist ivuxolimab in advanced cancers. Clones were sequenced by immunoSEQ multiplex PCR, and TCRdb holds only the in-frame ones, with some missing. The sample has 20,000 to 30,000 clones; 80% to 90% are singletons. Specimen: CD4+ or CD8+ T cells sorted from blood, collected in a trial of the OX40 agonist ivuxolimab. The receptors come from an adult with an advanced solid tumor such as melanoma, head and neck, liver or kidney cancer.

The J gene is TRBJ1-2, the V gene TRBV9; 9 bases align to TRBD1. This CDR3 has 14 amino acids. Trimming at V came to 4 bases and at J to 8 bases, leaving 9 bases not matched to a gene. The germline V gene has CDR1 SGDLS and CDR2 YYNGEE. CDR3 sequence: CASSTRTGENGYTF. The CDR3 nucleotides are TGTGCCAGCAGCACCCGGACAGGGGAGAACGGCTACACCTTC. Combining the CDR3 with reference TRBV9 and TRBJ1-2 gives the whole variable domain DSGVTQTPKHLITATGQRVTLRCSPRSGDLSVYWYQQSLDQGLQFLIQYYNGEERAKGNILERFSAQQFPDLHSELNLSSLELGDSALYFCASSTRTGENGYTFGSGTRLTVV.

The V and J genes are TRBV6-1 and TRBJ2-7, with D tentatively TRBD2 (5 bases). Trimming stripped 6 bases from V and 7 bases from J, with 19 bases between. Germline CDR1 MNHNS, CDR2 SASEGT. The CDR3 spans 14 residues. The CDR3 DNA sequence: TGTGCCAGCAGGCTACACCCCACCACGGGGGAGCAGTACTTC. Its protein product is CASRLHPTTGEQYF.

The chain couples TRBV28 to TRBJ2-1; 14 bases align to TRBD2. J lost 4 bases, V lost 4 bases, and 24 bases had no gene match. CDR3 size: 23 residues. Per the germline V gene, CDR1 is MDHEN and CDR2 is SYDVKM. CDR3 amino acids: CASSYLRTTWTSGRRLGYNEQFF. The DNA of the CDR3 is TGTGCCAGCAGTTATTTGAGGACAACTTGGACTAGCGGGAGGCGTCTTGGGTACAATGAGCAGTTCTTC.

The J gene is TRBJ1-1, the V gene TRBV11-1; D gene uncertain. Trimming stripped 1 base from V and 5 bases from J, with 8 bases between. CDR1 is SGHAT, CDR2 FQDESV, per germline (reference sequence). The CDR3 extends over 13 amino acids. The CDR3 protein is CASSLVWRTEAFF. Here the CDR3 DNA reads TGTGCCAGCAGCTTAGTCTGGAGGACTGAAGCTTTCTTT.

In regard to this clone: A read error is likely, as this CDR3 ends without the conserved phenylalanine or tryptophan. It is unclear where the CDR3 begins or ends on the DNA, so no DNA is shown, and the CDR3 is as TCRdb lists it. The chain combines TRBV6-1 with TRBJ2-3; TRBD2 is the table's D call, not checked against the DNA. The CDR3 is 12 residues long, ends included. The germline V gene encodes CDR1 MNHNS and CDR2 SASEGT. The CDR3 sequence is CASSEAERERGI.

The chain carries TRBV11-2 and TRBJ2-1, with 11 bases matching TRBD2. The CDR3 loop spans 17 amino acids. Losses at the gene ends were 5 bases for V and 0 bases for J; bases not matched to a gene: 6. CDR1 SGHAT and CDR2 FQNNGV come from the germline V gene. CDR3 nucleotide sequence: TGTGCCAGCAGCCGCGGGACTAGCGGAAGCTCCTACAATGAGCAGTTCTTC. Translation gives CASSRGTSGSSYNEQFF.

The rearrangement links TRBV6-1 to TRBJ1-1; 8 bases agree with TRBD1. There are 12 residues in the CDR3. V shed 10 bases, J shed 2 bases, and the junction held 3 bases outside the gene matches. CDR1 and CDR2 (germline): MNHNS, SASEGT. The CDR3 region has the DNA TGTGCCACCGGGACAGGAAACACTGAAGCTTTCTTT. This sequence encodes CATGTGNTEAFF.

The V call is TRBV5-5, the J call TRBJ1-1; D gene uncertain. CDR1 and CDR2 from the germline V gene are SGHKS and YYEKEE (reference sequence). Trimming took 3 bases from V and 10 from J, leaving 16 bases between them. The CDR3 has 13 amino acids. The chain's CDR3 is CASSSYGSLGAFF. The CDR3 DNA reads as TGTGCCAGCAGCTCATACGGGAGTCTGGGAGCTTTCTTT.

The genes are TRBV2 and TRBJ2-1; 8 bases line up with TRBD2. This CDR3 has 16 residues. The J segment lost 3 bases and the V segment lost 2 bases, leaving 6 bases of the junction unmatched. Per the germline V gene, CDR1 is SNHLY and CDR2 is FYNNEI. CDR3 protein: CASSERGTSSYNEQFF. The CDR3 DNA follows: TGTGCCAGCAGTGAACGGGGGACTAGTAGCTACAATGAGCAGTTCTTC. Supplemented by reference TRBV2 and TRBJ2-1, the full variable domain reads EPEVTQTPSHQVTQMGQEVILRCVPISNHLYFYWYRQILGQKVEFLVSFYNNEISEKSEIFDDQFSVERPDGSNFTLKIRSTKLEDSAMYFCASSERGTSSYNEQFFGPGTRLTVL.

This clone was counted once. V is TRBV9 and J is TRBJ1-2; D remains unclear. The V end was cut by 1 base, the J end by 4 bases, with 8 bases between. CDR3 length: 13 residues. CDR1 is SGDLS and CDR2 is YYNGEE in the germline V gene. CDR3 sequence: CASSVSFLYGYTF. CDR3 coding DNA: TGTGCCAGCAGCGTAAGCTTCCTCTATGGCTACACCTTC.

The CDR3 DNA is TGTGCCAGCAGTCCAAGGTCGGGGATCTATGGCTACACCTTC. It yields the protein CASSPRSGIYGYTF. The chain carries TRBV28 and TRBJ1-2; no reliable D call. V lost 5 bases, J lost 4 bases, and 14 bases lay in between. The germline gives CDR1 MDHEN, CDR2 SYDVKM. This CDR3 has 14 amino acids.

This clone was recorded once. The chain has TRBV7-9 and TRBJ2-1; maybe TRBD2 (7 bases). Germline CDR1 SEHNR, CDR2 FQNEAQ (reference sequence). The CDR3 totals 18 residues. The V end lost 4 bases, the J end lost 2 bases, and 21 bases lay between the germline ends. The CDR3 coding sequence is TGTGCCAGCAGCTCACAGGGCCGGTACGGACTAGCCTACAATGAGCAGTTCTTC. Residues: CASSSQGRYGLAYNEQFF. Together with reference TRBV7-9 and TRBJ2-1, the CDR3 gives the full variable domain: DTGVSQNPRHKITKRGQNVTFRCDPISEHNRLYWYRQTLGQGPEFLTYFQNEAQLEKSRLLSDRFSAERPKGSFSTLEIQRTEQGDSAMYLCASSSQGRYGLAYNEQFFGPGTRLTVL.

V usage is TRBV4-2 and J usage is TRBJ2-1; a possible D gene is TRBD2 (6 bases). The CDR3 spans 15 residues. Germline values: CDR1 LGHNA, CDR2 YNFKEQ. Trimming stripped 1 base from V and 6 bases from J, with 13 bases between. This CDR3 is CASSQVSLALNEQFF. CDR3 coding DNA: TGTGCCAGCAGCCAAGTAAGCCTAGCGCTCAATGAGCAGTTCTTC.

CDR3 loop: CASRTPGGYRYTEAFF. The CDR3 DNA follows: TGTGCCAGTAGAACGCCAGGGGGTTATAGGTACACTGAAGCTTTCTTT. The chain is built from TRBV19 and TRBJ1-1; TRBD1 aligns across 7 bases. Germline assignment: CDR1 LNHDA and CDR2 SQIVND (reference sequence). CDR3 length equals 16 residues. V shed 6 bases, J shed 3 bases, and the junction held 13 bases outside the gene matches.

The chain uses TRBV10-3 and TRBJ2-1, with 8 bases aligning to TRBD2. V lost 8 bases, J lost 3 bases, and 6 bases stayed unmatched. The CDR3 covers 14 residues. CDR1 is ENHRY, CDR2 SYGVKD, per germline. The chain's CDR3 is CAISAGRDYNEQFF. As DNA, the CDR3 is TGTGCCATCTCCGCCGGGAGGGACTACAATGAGCAGTTCTTC.

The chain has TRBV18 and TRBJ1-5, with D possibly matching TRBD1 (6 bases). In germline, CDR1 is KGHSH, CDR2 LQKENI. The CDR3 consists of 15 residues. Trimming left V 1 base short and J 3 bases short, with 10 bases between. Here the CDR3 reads CASSPQGGNNQPQHF. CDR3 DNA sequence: TGTGCCAGCTCACCACAGGGGGGAAACAATCAGCCCCAGCATTTT.

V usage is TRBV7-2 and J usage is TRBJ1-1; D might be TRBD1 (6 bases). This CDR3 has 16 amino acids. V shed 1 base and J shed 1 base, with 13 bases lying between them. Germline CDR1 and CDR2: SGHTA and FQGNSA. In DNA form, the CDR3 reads TGTGCCAGCAGCTTAGTTTTGCAGGGGCCGAACACTGAAGCTTTCTTT. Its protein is CASSLVLQGPNTEAFF.

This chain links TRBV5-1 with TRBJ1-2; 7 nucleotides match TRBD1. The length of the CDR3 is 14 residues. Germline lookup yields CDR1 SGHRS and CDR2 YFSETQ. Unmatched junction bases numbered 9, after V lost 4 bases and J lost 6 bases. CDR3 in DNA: TGCGCCAGCAGCCTATCTGGGACAGATAATGGCTACACCTTC. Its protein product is CASSLSGTDNGYTF.

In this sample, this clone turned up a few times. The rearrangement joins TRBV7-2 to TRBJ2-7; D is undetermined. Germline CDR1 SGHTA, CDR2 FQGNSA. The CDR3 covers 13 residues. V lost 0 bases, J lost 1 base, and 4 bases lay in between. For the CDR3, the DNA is TGTGCCAGCAGCTTAGCGGGTTCCTACGAGCAGTACTTC. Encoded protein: CASSLAGSYEQYF.

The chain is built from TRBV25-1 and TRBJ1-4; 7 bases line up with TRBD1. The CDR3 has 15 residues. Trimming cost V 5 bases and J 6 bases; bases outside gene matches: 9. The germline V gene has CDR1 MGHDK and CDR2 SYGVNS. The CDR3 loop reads CASSRRGQYDEKLFF. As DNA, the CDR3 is TGTGCCAGCAGTCGCAGGGGACAGTACGATGAAAAACTGTTTTTT.

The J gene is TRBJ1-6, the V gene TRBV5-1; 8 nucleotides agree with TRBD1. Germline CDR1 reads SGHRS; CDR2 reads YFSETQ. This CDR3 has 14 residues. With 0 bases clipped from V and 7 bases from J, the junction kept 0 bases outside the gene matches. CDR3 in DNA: TGCGCCAGCAGCTTGGGACAGGGGAATTCACCCCTCCACTTT. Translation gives CASSLGQGNSPLHF.